The 20 T cell receptor beta chains below all came from one sample that was sequenced in a study of metastatic and nonmetastatic thyroid tumors. Using MiXCR, TCRdb re-called clones from the PCR reads. The data show tens of thousands of clones, 20% seen once. All patients were treatment-naive before thyroid surgery. The sample was blood. The receptors were sampled from a female donor with papillary thyroid cancer or a benign thyroid nodule (not recorded which). Some clones in this sample may be carry-over from other donors' samples.

Notes on this clone: One junction end does not reproduce the germline sequence, and a read error may be involved. This chain joins TRBV24-1 and TRBJ2-2, with D perhaps TRBD1 (6 bases). This CDR3 region has 17 residues. Germline CDR1 reads KGHDR; CDR2 reads SFDVKD. CDR3 amino acids: CATIDFSRTANTGELFF. DNA for the CDR3: TGTGCCACCATTGATTTTAGTCGGACAGCGAACACCGGGGAGCTGTTTTTT.

This clone was seen ten or more times. The V and J genes are TRBV9 and TRBJ2-5; a possible D gene is TRBD1 (6 bases). The CDR3 spans 14 residues. Germline CDR1 SGDLS, CDR2 YYNGEE. V lost 7 bases and J lost 2, with 15 bases in between. The CDR3 protein is CASGIGGIQETQYF. In DNA form, the CDR3 reads TGTGCCAGCGGAATAGGGGGTATACAAGAGACCCAGTACTTC.

In this sample, this clone turned up many times. The chain has TRBV10-2 and TRBJ2-5; TRBD2 might be the D (6 bases). CDR3 length: 14 amino acids. Trimming took 5 bases from V and 7 from J, leaving 17 bases between them. Germline lookup yields CDR1 WSHSY and CDR2 SAAADI. CDR3 in amino acids: CASSPPGGVGTQYF. CDR3 bases: TGCGCCAGCAGTCCCCCCGGGGGAGTTGGGACCCAGTACTTC.

Many counts were recorded for this clone. The J gene is TRBJ2-7, the V gene TRBV18; D might be TRBD1 (5 bases). With 7 bases removed from V and 4 bases from J, the gap between germline ends came to 11 bases. This CDR3 is 12 amino acids long. Germline V gives CDR1 KGHSH, CDR2 LQKENI. CDR3 loop: CASLPTAYEQYF. DNA of the CDR3: TGTGCCAGCTTACCGACAGCTTACGAGCAGTACTTC.

This clone was seen repeatedly, ten times or more. This chain joins TRBV2 and TRBJ1-2; D unresolved. Trimming took 3 bases from V and 7 from J, leaving 9 bases between them. Germline V gene data show CDR1 as SNHLY and CDR2 as FYNNEI. The CDR3 has 12 residues. Here the CDR3 reads CASSEGNRGYTF. For the CDR3, the DNA is TGTGCCAGCAGTGAGGGTAATCGTGGCTACACCTTC.

This clone was detected ten times or more. A read error may explain this, as a much larger clone is one base away. This chain links TRBV4-1 with TRBJ1-5; 8 bases match TRBD1. Germline loops: CDR1 MGHRA, CDR2 YSYEKL. The CDR3 totals 16 residues. With V trimmed by 0 bases and J by 7 bases, 8 bases remained unmatched. The CDR3 sequence: CASSQDCGQGGQPQHF. The CDR3 bases are TGCGCCAGCAGCCAAGATTGTGGACAGGGCGGGCAGCCCCAGCATTTT.

This clone has at least ten counts. The chain is built from TRBV7-2 and TRBJ2-5; the D is unclear. The CDR3 totals 12 residues. The V end was cut by 7 bases, the J end by 2 bases, with 8 bases between. CDR1 is SGHTA, CDR2 FQGNSA, per germline. CDR3 loop: CASNSGQETQYF. CDR3 nucleotides: TGTGCCAGCAACTCCGGACAAGAGACCCAGTACTTC.

This chain uses TRBV30 with TRBJ1-1; D unresolved. Germline-derived CDR1 and CDR2 are GTSNPN and SVGIG (reference sequence). The CDR3 is 12 amino acids. V lost 3 bases to trimming and J lost 4 bases, with 9 bases between them. The CDR3 loop reads CAWSYGSTEAFF. The CDR3, as DNA: TGTGCCTGGAGCTACGGGAGCACTGAAGCTTTCTTT.

This clone has a count of ten or more. This sequence joins TRBV30 and TRBJ1-6; D may be TRBD1 (6 bases). CDR1 and CDR2 from the germline V gene are GTSNPN and SVGIG (reference sequence). The CDR3 length is 13 residues. The V end was cut by 5 bases, the J end by 8 bases, with 13 bases between. The CDR3 bases are TGTGCCTGGGCACAGGGACGATATTCACCCCTCCACTTT. Encoded protein: CAWAQGRYSPLHF.

This clone was detected a few times. The chain links TRBV28 to TRBJ2-3; maybe TRBD1 (5 bases). From germline, CDR1 is MDHEN and CDR2 SYDVKM. Trimming cost V 5 bases and J 7 bases, with 13 bases left between them. The CDR3 covers 13 residues. CDR3 nucleotide sequence: TGTGCCAGCAGTACAGGAATATCGTATACGCAGTATTTT. This gives the protein CASSTGISYTQYF. Filled out from reference TRBV28 and TRBJ2-3, the complete variable domain reads DVKVTQSSRYLVKRTGEKVFLECVQDMDHENMFWYRQDPGLGLRLIYFSYDVKMKEKGDIPEGYSVSREKKERFSLILESASTNQTSMYLCASSTGISYTQYFGPGTRLTVL.

This clone has at least ten counts. The chain recombines TRBV15 with TRBJ2-3, with TRBD2 identical over 9 bases. J lost 0 bases, V lost 3 bases, and 13 bases had no gene match. CDR3 length: 19 residues. Germline CDR1 LNHNV, CDR2 YYDKDF (reference sequence). DNA for the CDR3: TGTGCCACCAGCAGGGATTTTAGCGGGAGCGGGAGAAGCACAGATACGCAGTATTTT. Translation gives CATSRDFSGSGRSTDTQYF. Together with reference TRBV15 and TRBJ2-3, the CDR3 gives the full variable domain: DAMVIQNPRYQVTQFGKPVTLSCSQTLNHNVMYWYQQKSSQAPKLLFHYYDKDFNNEADTPDNFQSRRPNTSFCFLDIRSPGLGDTAMYLCATSRDFSGSGRSTDTQYFGPGTRLTVL.

The V and J genes are TRBV12-3 or TRBV12-4 and TRBJ1-1, with D unclear. V lost 5 bases, J lost 3 bases, and 4 bases lay in between. The CDR3 loop spans 11 amino acids. For the CDR3, the DNA is TGTGCCAGCAGTACTCACACTGAAGCTTTCTTT. It is translated as CASSTHTEAFF.

This clone was found many times. The genes are TRBV30 and TRBJ2-2; D not certain. This CDR3 is built from 13 residues. Between the trimmed V and J ends, which lost 4 bases and 5 bases, there was a span of 11 bases. Germline CDR1 and CDR2: GTSNPN and SVGIG (reference sequence). CDR3 region: CAWTPISTGELFF. The CDR3 region has the DNA TGTGCCTGGACTCCCATATCGACCGGGGAGCTGTTTTTT.

Regarding this clone: This CDR3 fails to terminate in the conserved phenylalanine or tryptophan, so it likely reflects a read error. The V call is TRBV20-1, the J call TRBJ1-6; D is ambiguous. CDR3 length equals 13 residues. CDR1 and CDR2 from the germline V gene are DFQATT and SNEGSKA (reference sequence). Here the CDR3 reads CSASYTENSRLHV. CDR3 nucleotide sequence: TGCAGTGCTAGTTATACCGAGAATTCACGCCTCCACGTT.

There are many counts of this clone. The chain employs TRBV6-1 and TRBJ2-7; D is unresolved. Germline assignment: CDR1 MNHNS and CDR2 SASEGT. The germline V and J ends were trimmed by 4 bases and 3 bases, with 7 bases remaining between them. The CDR3 has 12 amino acids. CDR3 DNA sequence: TGTGCCAGCAGTGCCTACTACTACGAGCAGTACTTC. It translates to CASSAYYYEQYF.

This clone was counted ten times or more. The chain combines TRBV6-1 with TRBJ1-1, with D perhaps matching TRBD1 (5 bases). Germline V gene lookup returns CDR1 MNHNS and CDR2 SASEGT. This CDR3 region has 12 residues. Between the trimmed V and J ends, which lost 5 bases and 5 bases, there was a span of 9 bases. The CDR3 bases are TGTGCCAGCAGTTCAGGGAGAACTGAAGCTTTCTTT. Translating gives CASSSGRTEAFF.

This clone was seen at least ten times. The chain has TRBV28 and TRBJ1-5; D perhaps matches TRBD1 (6 bases). This CDR3 region has 13 residues. In germline, CDR1 is MDHEN, CDR2 SYDVKM. V was clipped by 7 bases and J by 3 bases, with 10 bases between them. The CDR3 sequence is CASTWTANQPQHF. The CDR3 region has the DNA TGTGCCAGCACCTGGACAGCCAATCAGCCCCAGCATTTT.

This clone was seen many times. The gene calls are TRBV6-1 and TRBJ1-1, with D maybe TRBD1 (5 bases). Trimming cost V 7 bases and J 3 bases, with 18 bases left between them. Germline V gene lookup returns CDR1 MNHNS and CDR2 SASEGT. This CDR3 comprises 15 residues. CDR3 loop: CASTYQGGVDTEAFF. The CDR3 DNA follows: TGTGCCAGCACATACCAGGGAGGGGTAGACACTGAAGCTTTCTTT.

Many counts were recorded for this clone. This CDR3 reads CSARKWGSNQPQHF. CDR3 in DNA: TGCAGTGCTAGAAAGTGGGGAAGCAATCAGCCCCAGCATTTT. The chain links TRBV20-1 to TRBJ1-5; D remains ambiguous. The CDR3 totals 14 residues. The ends were cut back, 2 bases at V and 1 base at J, with 9 bases in the middle. Germline assignment: CDR1 DFQATT and CDR2 SNEGSKA (reference sequence).

This clone was seen ten or more times. The CDR3 spells CASSFPGRMDEQFF. The CDR3 DNA follows: TGTGCCAGCAGTTTTCCCGGGAGAATGGATGAGCAGTTCTTC. The V and J genes are TRBV28 and TRBJ2-1, with a weak D call TRBD2 (6 bases). In germline, CDR1 is MDHEN, CDR2 SYDVKM. V was pared by 3 bases and J by 8 bases, with 14 bases between. The CDR3 runs to 14 residues.